This TCR beta chain was obtained from a study of shared clonotypes between healthy human individuals. General study results and limits: Of the naive CD4 clonotypes, around 5.2% were shared across several donors. Represented diversity, genetic and exposure-history alike, was limited by few donors.

Authors' analysis steps: Filtering differed, since immunoSEQ gave only junction sequences and no quality scores. Clones were read by immunoSEQ multiplex PCR, and TCRdb kept only the in-frame ones, dropping some. V, J and clone size are those of that table, while D and trimming were read from the DNA. The sample records 950,000 to 1,100,000 clones, roughly 80% being singletons. As regards this clone: Its antigen remains unknown.

Trimming removed 1 base at V and 4 bases at J, with 9 bases between. CDR3 size: 13 residues. Germline V lookup: CDR1 SGHRS, CDR2 YFSETQ. Each of the donors was a healthy adult who was HIV-negative and had not had a recent acute infection or vaccination. Sequenced material: memory CD4+ T cells sorted from blood. Subset described: CD45RA-negative fraction. This chain joins TRBV5-1 and TRBJ2-7; D is unclear. This clonotype originated in a young man in good health. The CDR3 region is CASSLSQAYEQYF. CDR3 nucleotides: TGCGCCAGCAGCTTGAGCCAGGCGTACGAGCAGTACTTC.